The rows below give T cell receptor beta chains drawn from one sample of a study of blood T cell repertoires in COVID-19. Generated by immunoSEQ multiplex PCR, the TCRdb table keeps only in-frame clones and is missing some. The profile shows roughly 200,000 clones, around 80% of them singletons. The sequenced sample was peripheral blood. The receptors stem from a man in his forties with acute or convalescent COVID-19. Both conserved end residues are part of each CDR3. D genes are given only for firm matches. Clone size is shown for a subset of rows, as once, few, many or a class of expanded clone.

cdr3_aa | cdr3_nt | clone_size | j_call | cdr3_length | d_call | v_call
CASSPGQVSGNTIYF | TGTGCCAGCAGCCCGGGACAGGTCTCTGGAAACACCATATATTTT | . | TRBJ1-3 | 15 | . | TRBV21-1
CASSLGGTEETQYF | TGTGCCAGCAGCTTAGGGGGGACAGAAGAGACCCAGTACTTC | . | TRBJ2-5 | 14 | TRBD1 | TRBV7-9
CASSPTSTGRANEKLFF | TGTGCCAGCAGCCCGACCTCAACAGGGAGGGCTAATGAAAAACTGTTTTTT | . | TRBJ1-4 | 17 | . | TRBV4-2
CASSGQGNSPLHF | TGTGCCAGTAGTGGTCAGGGGAATTCACCCCTCCACTTT | . | TRBJ1-6 | 13 | . | TRBV19
CASSIYRGSSTEAFF | TGTGCCAGCAGCATATACAGGGGAAGTAGCACTGAAGCTTTCTTT | once | TRBJ1-1 | 15 | TRBD1 | TRBV5-6
CASSLGQEFKGYTF | TGTGCCAGCAGTTTAGGACAGGAGTTCAAAGGCTACACCTTC | once | TRBJ1-2 | 14 | TRBD1 | TRBV27
CASSSDRGEKLFF | TGTGCCAGCAGCTCGGACAGGGGGGAAAAACTGTTTTTT | . | TRBJ1-4 | 13 | TRBD1 | TRBV7-2
CASSEGQGWVENTIYF | TGTGCCAGCAGTGAAGGGCAGGGATGGGTCGAAAACACCATATATTTT | . | TRBJ1-3 | 16 | . | TRBV6-1
CASSARQTSSSPLHF | TGTGCCAGCAGCGCCCGACAGACCTCTTCCTCACCCCTCCACTTT | many | TRBJ1-6 | 15 | . | TRBV9
CATWGQASGELFF | TGTGCCACCTGGGGACAGGCCTCCGGGGAGCTGTTTTTT | few | TRBJ2-2 | 13 | TRBD1 | TRBV24-1
CASRTGAREQFF | TGCGCCAGCCGCACAGGGGCAAGAGAGCAGTTCTTC | . | TRBJ2-1 | 12 | TRBD1 | TRBV5-1
CASSRTGQVYGYTF | TGTGCCAGCAGTCGAACGGGACAAGTCTATGGCTACACCTTC | . | TRBJ1-2 | 14 | . | TRBV6-5
CASKDTGGQNIQYF | TGTGCCAGCAAAGACACAGGGGGCCAAAACATTCAGTACTTC | . | TRBJ2-4 | 14 | TRBD1 | TRBV4-2
CASSYASGTDTQYF | TGTGCCAGCAGTTACGCTAGCGGCACAGATACGCAGTATTTT | . | TRBJ2-3 | 14 | . | TRBV6-6
CSVRVGTVSYEQYF | TGCAGCGTTAGAGTAGGGACAGTGTCCTACGAGCAGTACTTC | . | TRBJ2-7 | 14 | TRBD1 | TRBV29-1
CASSFVAGPNTEAFF | TGTGCCAGCAGCTTTGTGGCAGGGCCGAACACTGAAGCTTTCTTT | . | TRBJ1-1 | 15 | . | TRBV7-9
CASSLGGTNQPQHF | TGTGCCAGCAGTTTAGGCGGTACCAATCAGCCCCAGCATTTT | . | TRBJ1-5 | 14 | . | TRBV28
CASSLGAGPFFEQYF | TGTGCCAGCAGCTTAGGGGCGGGGCCCTTTTTCGAGCAGTACTTC | . | TRBJ2-7 | 15 | . | TRBV7-9
CASSASAAEEQFF | TGTGCCAGCAGTGCCTCCGCGGCGGAGGAGCAGTTCTTC | . | TRBJ2-1 | 13 | . | TRBV5-6
CASSQDPRSTDTQYF | TGTGCCAGCAGCCAAGATCCGCGGAGCACAGATACGCAGTATTTT | once | TRBJ2-3 | 15 | . | TRBV4-2
CASSLGQGSTDTQYF | TGTGCCAGCAGCTTGGGTCAGGGGAGCACAGATACGCAGTATTTT | . | TRBJ2-3 | 15 | . | TRBV5-4
CASSVGAGGRSEQFF | TGTGCCAGCAGTGTCGGAGCGGGAGGGAGAAGTGAGCAGTTCTTC | . | TRBJ2-1 | 15 | TRBD2 | TRBV2